This T cell receptor beta chain was recorded in a study of T cell changes during pregnancy in multiple sclerosis. CDR3 length: 15 residues. V was pared by 0 bases and J by 2 bases, with 8 bases between. The germline V gene encodes CDR1 WSHSY and CDR2 SAAADI. TCRdb keeps only in-frame clones here, not all; method: immunoSEQ multiplex PCR. The repertoire has some 57,000 clones, 91% of them found once; the top ten carry roughly 0.48%. The clonotype comes from a female donor in good health, enrolled as a control in a pregnancy study. This chain links TRBV10-2 with TRBJ2-4, with D perhaps matching TRBD1 (5 bases). Sequences were derived from CD4+ T cells from peripheral blood mononuclear cells, sampled after pregnancy. The CDR3 DNA is TGCGCCAGCAGTGAGTCCAGGGCACCCAAAAACATTCAGTACTTC. Encoded protein: CASSESRAPKNIQYF.